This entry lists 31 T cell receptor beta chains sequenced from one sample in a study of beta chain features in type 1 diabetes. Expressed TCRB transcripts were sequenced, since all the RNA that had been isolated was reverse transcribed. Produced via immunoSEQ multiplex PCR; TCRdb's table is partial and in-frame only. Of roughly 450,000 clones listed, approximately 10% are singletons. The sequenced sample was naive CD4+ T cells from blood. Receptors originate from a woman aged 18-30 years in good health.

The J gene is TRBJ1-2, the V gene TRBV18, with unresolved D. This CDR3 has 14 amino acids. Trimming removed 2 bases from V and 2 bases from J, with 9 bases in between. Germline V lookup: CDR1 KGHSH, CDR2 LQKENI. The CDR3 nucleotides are TGTGCCAGCTCACCAATGGACCAAAACTATGGCTACACCTTC. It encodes CASSPMDQNYGYTF.

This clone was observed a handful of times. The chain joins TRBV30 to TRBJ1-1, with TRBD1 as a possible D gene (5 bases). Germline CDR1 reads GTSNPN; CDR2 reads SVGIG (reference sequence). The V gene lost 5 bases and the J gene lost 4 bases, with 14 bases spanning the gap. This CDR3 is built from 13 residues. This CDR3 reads CAWYPRQFTEAFF. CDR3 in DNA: TGTGCCTGGTACCCCAGACAGTTCACTGAAGCTTTCTTT.

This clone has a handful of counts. The CDR3 protein is CASRQGSGEKLFF. CDR3 coding DNA: TGTGCCAGCCGACAGGGCTCAGGAGAAAAACTGTTTTTT. The rearrangement uses TRBV19 and TRBJ1-4, with 7 bases lining up with TRBD1. The V gene's germline CDR1 is LNHDA and CDR2 SQIVND (reference sequence). With 9 bases clipped from V and 8 bases from J, the junction kept 9 bases outside the gene matches. The CDR3 loop spans 13 amino acids.

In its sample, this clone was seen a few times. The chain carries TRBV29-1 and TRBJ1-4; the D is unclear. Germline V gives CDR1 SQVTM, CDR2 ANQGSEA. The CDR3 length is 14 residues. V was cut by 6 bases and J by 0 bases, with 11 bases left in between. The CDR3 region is CSVAGPPTNEKLFF. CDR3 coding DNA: TGCAGCGTGGCGGGCCCCCCAACTAATGAAAAACTGTTTTTT.

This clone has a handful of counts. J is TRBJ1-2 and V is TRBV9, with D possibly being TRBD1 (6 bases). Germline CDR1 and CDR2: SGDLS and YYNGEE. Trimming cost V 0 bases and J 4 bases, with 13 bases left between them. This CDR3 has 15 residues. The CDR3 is CASSVGSTGAYGYTF. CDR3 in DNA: TGTGCCAGCAGCGTAGGGTCGACAGGCGCCTATGGCTACACCTTC.

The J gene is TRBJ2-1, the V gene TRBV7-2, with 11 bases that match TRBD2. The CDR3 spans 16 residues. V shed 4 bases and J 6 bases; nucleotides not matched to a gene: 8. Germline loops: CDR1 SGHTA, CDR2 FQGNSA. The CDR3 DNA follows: TGTGCCAGCAGCTCCTCTACTAGCGGGAGAGGCAATGAGCAGTTCTTC. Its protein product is CASSSSTSGRGNEQFF. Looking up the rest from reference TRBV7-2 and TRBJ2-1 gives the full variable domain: GAGVSQSPSNKVTEKGKDVELRCDPISGHTALYWYRQSLGQGLEFLIYFQGNSAPDKSGLPSDRFSAERTGGSVSTLTIQRTQQEDSAVYLCASSSSTSGRGNEQFFGPGTRLTVL.

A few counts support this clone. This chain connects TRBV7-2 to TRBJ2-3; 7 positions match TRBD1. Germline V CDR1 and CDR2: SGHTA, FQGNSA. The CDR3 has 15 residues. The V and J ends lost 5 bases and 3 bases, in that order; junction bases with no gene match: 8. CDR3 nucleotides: TGTGCCAGCAGCCCCCGACAGGGTCTGACAGATACGCAGTATTTT. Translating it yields CASSPRQGLTDTQYF.

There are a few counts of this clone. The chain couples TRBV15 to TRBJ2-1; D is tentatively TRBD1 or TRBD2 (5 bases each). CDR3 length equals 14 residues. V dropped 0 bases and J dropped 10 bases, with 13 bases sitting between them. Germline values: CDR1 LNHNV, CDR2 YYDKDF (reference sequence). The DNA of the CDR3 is TGTGCCACCAGCAGAGATCGGTGGGACCCAGAGCAGTTCTTC. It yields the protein CATSRDRWDPEQFF.

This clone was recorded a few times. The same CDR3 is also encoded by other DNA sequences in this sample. The CDR3 coding sequence is TGCGCCAGCAGCTTACCCGGGACAGGGTACAATGAGCAGTTCTTC. This translates into CASSLPGTGYNEQFF. The chain links TRBV5-1 to TRBJ2-1; 9 bases align to TRBD1. This CDR3 region has 15 residues. V lost 2 bases, J lost 4 bases, and 4 bases stayed unmatched. CDR1 is SGHRS and CDR2 is YFSETQ in the germline V gene.

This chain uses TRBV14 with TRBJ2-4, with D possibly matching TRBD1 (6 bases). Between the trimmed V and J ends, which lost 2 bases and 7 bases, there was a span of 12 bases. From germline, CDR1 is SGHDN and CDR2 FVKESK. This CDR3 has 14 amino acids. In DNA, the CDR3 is TGTGCCAGCAGCCAACTCCGACAGGATAACATTCAGTACTTC. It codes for CASSQLRQDNIQYF.

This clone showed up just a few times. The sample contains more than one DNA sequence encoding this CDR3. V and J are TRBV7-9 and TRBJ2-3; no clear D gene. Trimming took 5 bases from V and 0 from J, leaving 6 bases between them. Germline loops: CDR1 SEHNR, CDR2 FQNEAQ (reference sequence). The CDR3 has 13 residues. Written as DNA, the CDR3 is TGTGCCAGCAGCCTTTATAGCACAGATACGCAGTATTTT. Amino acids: CASSLYSTDTQYF.

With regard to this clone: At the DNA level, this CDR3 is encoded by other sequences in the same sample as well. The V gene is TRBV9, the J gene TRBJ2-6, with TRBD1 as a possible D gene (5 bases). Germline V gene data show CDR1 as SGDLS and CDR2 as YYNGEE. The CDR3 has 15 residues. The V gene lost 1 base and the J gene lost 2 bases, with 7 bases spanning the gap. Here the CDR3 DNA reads TGTGCCAGCAGCGTAAGGGGTGCTGGGGCCAACGTCCTGACTTTC. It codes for CASSVRGAGANVLTF.

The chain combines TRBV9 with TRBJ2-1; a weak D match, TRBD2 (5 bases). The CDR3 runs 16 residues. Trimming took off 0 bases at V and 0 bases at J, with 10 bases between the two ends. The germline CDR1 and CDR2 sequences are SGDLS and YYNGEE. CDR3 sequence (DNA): TGTGCCAGCAGCGTAGGGGAGCGGACCTCCTACAATGAGCAGTTCTTC. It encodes CASSVGERTSYNEQFF.

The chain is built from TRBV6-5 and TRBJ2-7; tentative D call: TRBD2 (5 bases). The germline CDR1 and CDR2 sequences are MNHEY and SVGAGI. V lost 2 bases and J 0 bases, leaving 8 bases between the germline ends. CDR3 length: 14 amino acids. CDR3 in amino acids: CASSYDRGSYEQYV. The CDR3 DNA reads TGTGCCAGCAGTTACGATCGGGGCTCCTACGAGCAGTACGTC.

CDR3 protein: CASHRGLAKNIQYF. The CDR3 region has the DNA TGTGCCAGCCACAGGGGCCTAGCCAAAAACATTCAGTACTTC. The rearrangement joins TRBV2 to TRBJ2-4; 7 bases line up with TRBD1. Germline CDR1 reads SNHLY; CDR2 reads FYNNEI. The CDR3 sequence is 14 residues long. V shed 8 bases and J 0 bases; nucleotides not matched to a gene: 4.

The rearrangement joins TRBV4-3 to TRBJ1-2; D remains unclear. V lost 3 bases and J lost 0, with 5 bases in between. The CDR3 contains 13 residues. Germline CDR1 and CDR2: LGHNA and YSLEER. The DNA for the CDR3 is TGCGCCAGCAGCCACTCTCCTAACTATGGCTACACCTTC. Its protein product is CASSHSPNYGYTF.

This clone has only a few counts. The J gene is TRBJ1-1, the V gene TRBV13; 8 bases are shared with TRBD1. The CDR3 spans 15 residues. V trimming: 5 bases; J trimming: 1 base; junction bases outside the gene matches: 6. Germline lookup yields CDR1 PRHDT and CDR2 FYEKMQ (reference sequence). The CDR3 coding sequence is TGTGCCAGCAGCCGAGGAGGACAGGGGAACACTGAAGCTTTCTTT. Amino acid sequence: CASSRGGQGNTEAFF.

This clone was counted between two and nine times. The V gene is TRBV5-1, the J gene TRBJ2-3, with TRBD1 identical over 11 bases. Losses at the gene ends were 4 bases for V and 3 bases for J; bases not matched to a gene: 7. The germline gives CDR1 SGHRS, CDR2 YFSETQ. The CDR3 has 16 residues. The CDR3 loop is CASSKLDRGPTDTQYF. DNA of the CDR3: TGCGCCAGCAGCAAATTGGACAGGGGGCCAACAGATACGCAGTATTTT.

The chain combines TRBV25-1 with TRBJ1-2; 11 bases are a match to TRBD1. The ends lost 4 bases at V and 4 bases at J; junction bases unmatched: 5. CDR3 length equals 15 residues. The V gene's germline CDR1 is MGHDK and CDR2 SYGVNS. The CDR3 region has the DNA TGTGCCAGCAGTGTCCGGGACAGGGGGTCCTATGGCTACACCTTC. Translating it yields CASSVRDRGSYGYTF.

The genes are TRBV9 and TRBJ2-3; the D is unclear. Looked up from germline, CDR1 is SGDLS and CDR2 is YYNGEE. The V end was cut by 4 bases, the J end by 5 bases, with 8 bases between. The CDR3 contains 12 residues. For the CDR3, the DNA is TGTGCCAGCAGCCAGGCCATAGATACGCAGTATTTT. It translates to CASSQAIDTQYF.

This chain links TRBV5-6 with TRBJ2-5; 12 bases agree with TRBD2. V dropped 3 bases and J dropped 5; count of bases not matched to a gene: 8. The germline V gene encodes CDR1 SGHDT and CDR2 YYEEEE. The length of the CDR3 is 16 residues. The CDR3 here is CASSSLAGGPWETQYF. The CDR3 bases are TGTGCCAGCAGCTCCCTAGCGGGGGGGCCTTGGGAGACCCAGTACTTC.

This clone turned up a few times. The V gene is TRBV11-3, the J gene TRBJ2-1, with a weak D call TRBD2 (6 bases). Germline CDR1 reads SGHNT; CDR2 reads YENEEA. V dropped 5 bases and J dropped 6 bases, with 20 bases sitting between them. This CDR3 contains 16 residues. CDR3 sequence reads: CASSTRRGTKGNEQFF. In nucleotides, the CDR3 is TGTGCCAGCAGCACCAGGAGGGGTACGAAGGGCAATGAGCAGTTCTTC. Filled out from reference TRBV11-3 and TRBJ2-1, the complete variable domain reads EAGVVQSPRYKIIEKKQPVAFWCNPISGHNTLYWYLQNLGQGPELLIRYENEEAVDDSQLPKDRFSAERLKGVDSTLKIQPAELGDSAVYLCASSTRRGTKGNEQFFGPGTRLTVL.

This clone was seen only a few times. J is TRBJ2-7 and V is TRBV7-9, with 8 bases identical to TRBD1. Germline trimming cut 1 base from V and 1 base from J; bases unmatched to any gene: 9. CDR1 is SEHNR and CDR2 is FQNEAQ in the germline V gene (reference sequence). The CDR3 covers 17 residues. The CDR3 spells CASSLGLSTGASYEQYF. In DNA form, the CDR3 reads TGTGCCAGCAGCTTAGGCTTGTCGACAGGGGCTTCCTACGAGCAGTACTTC.

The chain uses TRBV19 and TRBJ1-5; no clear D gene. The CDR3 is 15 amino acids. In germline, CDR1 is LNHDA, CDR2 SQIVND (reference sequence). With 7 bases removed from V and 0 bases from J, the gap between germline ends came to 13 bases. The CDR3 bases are TGTGCCAGTAAAGTCAGAGTCTATAGCAATCAGCCCCAGCATTTT. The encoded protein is CASKVRVYSNQPQHF.

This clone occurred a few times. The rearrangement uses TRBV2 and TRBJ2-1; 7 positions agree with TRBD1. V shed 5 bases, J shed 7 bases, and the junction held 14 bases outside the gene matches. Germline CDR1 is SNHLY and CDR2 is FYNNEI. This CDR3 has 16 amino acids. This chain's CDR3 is CASSKTRDSFRNEQFF. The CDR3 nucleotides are TGTGCCAGCAGTAAAACTAGGGACAGTTTCCGGAATGAGCAGTTCTTC.

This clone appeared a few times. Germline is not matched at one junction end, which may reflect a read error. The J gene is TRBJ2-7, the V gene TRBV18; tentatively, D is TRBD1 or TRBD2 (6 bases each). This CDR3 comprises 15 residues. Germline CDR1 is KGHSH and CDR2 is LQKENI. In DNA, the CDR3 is TGTGCCAGCGCACCAACGGGGGCGGTCTCCTACGAGCAGTACTTC. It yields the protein CASAPTGAVSYEQYF.

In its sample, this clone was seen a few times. The CDR3 is CASSRGGSGMSYNEQFF. DNA of the CDR3: TGCGCCAGCAGCCGTGGAGGAAGCGGGATGTCCTACAATGAGCAGTTCTTC. The chain joins TRBV4-3 to TRBJ2-1; 7 nucleotides match TRBD2. With V trimmed by 4 bases and J by 1 base, 10 bases remained unmatched. The CDR3 totals 17 residues. From germline, CDR1 is LGHNA and CDR2 YSLEER.

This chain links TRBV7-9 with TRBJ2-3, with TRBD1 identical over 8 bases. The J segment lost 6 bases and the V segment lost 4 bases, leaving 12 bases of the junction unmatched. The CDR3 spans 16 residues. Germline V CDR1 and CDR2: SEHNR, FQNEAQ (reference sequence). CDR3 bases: TGTGCCAGCAGCTCCCTGGCAGGGGGCGAGTTGGATACGCAGTATTTT. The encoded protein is CASSSLAGGELDTQYF.

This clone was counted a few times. CDR3 coding DNA: TGTGCCACCAGCAGAGACCCGGTCTACGAGCAGTACTTC. Amino acids: CATSRDPVYEQYF. V and J are TRBV15 and TRBJ2-7; D is unresolved. Germline lookup yields CDR1 LNHNV and CDR2 YYDKDF (reference sequence). V was cut by 0 bases and J by 3 bases, with 6 bases left in between. The CDR3 is made up of 13 amino acids.

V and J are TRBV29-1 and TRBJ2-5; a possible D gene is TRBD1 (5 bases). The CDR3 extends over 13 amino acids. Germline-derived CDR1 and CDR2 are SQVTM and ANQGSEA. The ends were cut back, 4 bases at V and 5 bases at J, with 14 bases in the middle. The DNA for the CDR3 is TGCAGCGTTGCAGGGCTCCACGAGGAGACCCAGTACTTC. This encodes CSVAGLHEETQYF.

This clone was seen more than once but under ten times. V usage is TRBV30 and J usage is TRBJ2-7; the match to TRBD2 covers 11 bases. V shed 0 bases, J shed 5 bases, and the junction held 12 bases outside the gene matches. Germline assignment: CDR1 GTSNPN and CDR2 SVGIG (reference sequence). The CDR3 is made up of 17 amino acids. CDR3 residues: CAWSVTRTSGQVHEQYF. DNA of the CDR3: TGTGCCTGGAGTGTCACAAGGACTAGCGGGCAGGTTCACGAGCAGTACTTC.